A single sample gave rise to the 22 T cell receptor beta chains below, sequenced in a study of blood T cell repertoires in COVID-19. Generated by immunoSEQ multiplex PCR, the TCRdb table keeps only in-frame clones and is missing some. This sample has about 220,000 clones, with approximately 77% found just once. Material: peripheral blood. These receptors originate from a woman aged 80 or older with acute or convalescent COVID-19.

V usage is TRBV12-3 or TRBV12-4 and J usage is TRBJ1-1; TRBD1 aligns across 7 bases. The CDR3 is made up of 13 amino acids. V lost 4 bases to trimming and J lost 4 bases; unmatched junction nucleotides: 3. The CDR3, as DNA: TGTGCCAGCAGTTCTCGGACAGGCACTGAAGCTTTCTTT. Translating it yields CASSSRTGTEAFF.

The chain couples TRBV23-1 to TRBJ1-5; the match to TRBD1 covers 8 bases. TRBV23-1 is an ORF; its function is uncertain. With V trimmed by 0 bases and J by 6 bases, 4 bases remained unmatched. The CDR3 length is 15 residues. CDR3 nucleotides: TGCGCCAGCAGTCAATCGGACAGGGTTCCTCAGCCCCAGCATTTT. This codes for CASSQSDRVPQPQHF.

The chain is built from TRBV6-1 and TRBJ1-5, with a weak D call TRBD1 (5 bases). The CDR3 has 14 residues. V was cut by 3 bases and J by 7 bases, with 13 bases left in between. The germline CDR1 and CDR2 sequences are MNHNS and SASEGT. The CDR3 nucleotides read TGTGCCAGCAGTGAGCAGGGTTCACAACAGCCCCAGCATTTT. As protein: CASSEQGSQQPQHF.

The rearrangement uses TRBV6-1 and TRBJ1-1, with D possibly matching TRBD1 (6 bases). V lost 2 bases to trimming and J lost 1 base, with 8 bases between them. Germline values: CDR1 MNHNS, CDR2 SASEGT. The CDR3 consists of 14 residues. DNA of the CDR3: TGTGCCAGCAGTGAAATACAGGGGAACACTGAAGCTTTCTTT. This codes for CASSEIQGNTEAFF.

V usage is TRBV7-7 and J usage is TRBJ1-2; maybe TRBD1 (5 bases). Trimming left V 4 bases short and J 0 bases short, with 24 bases between. The CDR3 spans 19 residues. Germline CDR1 and CDR2: SSHAT and FNYEAQ (reference sequence). The CDR3, as DNA: TGTGCCAGCAGCTCTTACCGACCGCTGGGGACTTCTACTAACTATGGCTACACCTTC. Its protein product is CASSSYRPLGTSTNYGYTF. Full variable domain (outside the CDR3, taken from reference TRBV7-7 and TRBJ1-2): GAGVSQSPRYKVTKRGQDVTLRCDPISSHATLYWYQQALGQGPEFLTYFNYEAQPDKSGLPSDRFSAERPEGSISTLTIQRTEQRDSAMYRCASSSYRPLGTSTNYGYTFGSGTRLTVV.

The rearrangement uses TRBV7-2 and TRBJ2-1; no clear D. V lost 2 bases and J lost 3, with 14 bases in between. The CDR3 loop spans 16 amino acids. Germline V gene data show CDR1 as SGHTA and CDR2 as FQGNSA. CDR3 nucleotides: TGTGCCAGCAGCTTACCCCGGTACAGTTTCTACAATGAGCAGTTCTTC. Translating gives CASSLPRYSFYNEQFF.

This clone was detected once. V gene TRBV6-6 combines with J gene TRBJ2-3; 8 bases line up with TRBD2. Germline values: CDR1 MNHNY, CDR2 SVGAGI (reference sequence). V was pared by 6 bases and J by 6 bases, with 5 bases of the junction left unmatched. The CDR3 contains 13 residues. CDR3: CASRSGGSDTQYF. DNA of the CDR3: TGTGCCAGCAGAAGCGGGGGCTCGGATACGCAGTATTTT.

This chain joins TRBV7-9 and TRBJ2-2, with 8 bases matching TRBD2. Germline-derived CDR1 and CDR2 are SEHNR and FQNEAQ (reference sequence). Trimming cost V 8 bases and J 0 bases; bases outside gene matches: 5. This CDR3 is 15 amino acids long. The CDR3 DNA sequence: TGTGCCAGCGGGGTAGCGGGGACGAACACCGGGGAGCTGTTTTTT. It specifies CASGVAGTNTGELFF.

The chain couples TRBV28 to TRBJ1-1; TRBD1 matches 11 bases. CDR3 length: 18 amino acids. V lost 5 bases to trimming and J lost 4 bases; unmatched junction nucleotides: 15. Germline V gives CDR1 MDHEN, CDR2 SYDVKM. The CDR3, as DNA: TGTGCCAGCAGTCCCTCCGGGGACAGGGGGTTCGTGGGCACTGAAGCTTTCTTT. Its translation is CASSPSGDRGFVGTEAFF.

V is TRBV6-5 and J is TRBJ2-7; 7 nucleotides line up with TRBD1. Germline-derived CDR1 and CDR2 are MNHEY and SVGAGI. The length of the CDR3 is 13 residues. V lost 6 bases to trimming and J lost 1 base; unmatched junction nucleotides: 3. The CDR3 reads CASSLGQSYEQYF. Written as DNA, the CDR3 is TGTGCCAGCAGCCTGGGACAGTCCTACGAGCAGTACTTC.

The rearrangement uses TRBV27 and TRBJ1-1, with a possible D match to TRBD1 (6 bases). This CDR3 is built from 14 residues. Per germline, CDR1 MNHEY and CDR2 SMNVEV (reference sequence). With 7 bases removed from V and 4 bases from J, the gap between germline ends came to 16 bases. CDR3 DNA sequence: TGTGCCAGCAAGAAACAGGGCCGCGGCACTGAAGCTTTCTTT. It yields the protein CASKKQGRGTEAFF.

V is TRBV7-3 and J is TRBJ2-3, with 10 bases aligning to TRBD2. This CDR3 is 15 amino acids long. The V gene end was trimmed by 5 bases and the J gene end by 0 bases; junction bases not matched to a gene: 2. CDR1 is SGHTA and CDR2 is FQGTGA in the germline V gene. CDR3 loop: CASSLGLASTDTQYF. DNA for the CDR3: TGTGCCAGCAGCCTGGGACTAGCGAGCACAGATACGCAGTATTTT.

CDR3 region: CASSLRVGGTDTQYF. In nucleotides, the CDR3 is TGTGCCAGCAGCTTGAGGGTAGGGGGCACAGATACGCAGTATTTT. The chain recombines TRBV5-4 with TRBJ2-3; tentative D call: TRBD1 (5 bases). V lost 1 base to trimming and J lost 1 base, with 10 bases between them. The CDR3 is made up of 15 amino acids. CDR1 is SGHNT and CDR2 is YYREEE in the germline V gene (reference sequence).

This sequence joins TRBV24-1 and TRBJ2-1; TRBD2 agrees at 10 bases. Germline V lookup: CDR1 KGHDR, CDR2 SFDVKD. With V trimmed by 2 bases and J by 4 bases, 7 bases remained unmatched. The CDR3 runs 17 residues. This CDR3 is CATSDSMTSGWYNEQFF. CDR3 DNA sequence: TGTGCCACCAGTGATTCCATGACTAGCGGGTGGTACAATGAGCAGTTCTTC.

In DNA form, the CDR3 reads TGTGCCAGTCATACCGGCGGAGGGAGCAATCAGCCCCAGCATTTT. Translating it yields CASHTGGGSNQPQHF. J is TRBJ1-5 and V is TRBV19, with unresolved D. Looked up from germline, CDR1 is LNHDA and CDR2 is SQIVND (reference sequence). The CDR3 runs to 15 residues. Trimming left V 8 bases short and J 1 base short, with 15 bases between.

This clone was recorded once. This chain joins TRBV7-8 and TRBJ1-2; D remains unclear. This CDR3 has 16 amino acids. Trimming pared 1 base from V and 4 bases from J, leaving 16 bases between. Germline V gives CDR1 SGHVS, CDR2 FQNEAQ. CDR3 loop: CASSLGRRFGGYGYTF. In DNA, the CDR3 is TGTGCCAGCAGCTTAGGGAGACGGTTCGGCGGCTATGGCTACACCTTC. Full variable domain (rest looked up from reference TRBV7-8 and TRBJ1-2): GAGVSQSPRYKVAKRGQDVALRCDPISGHVSLFWYQQALGQGPEFLTYFQNEAQLDKSGLPSDRFFAERPEGSVSTLKIQRTQQEDSAVYLCASSLGRRFGGYGYTFGSGTRLTVV.

The chain combines TRBV4-3 with TRBJ1-1, with a tentative D call TRBD1 (5 bases). The CDR3 extends over 17 amino acids. V lost 1 base to trimming and J lost 0 bases, with 15 bases between them. Germline assignment: CDR1 LGHNA and CDR2 YSLEER. The CDR3 bases are TGCGCCAGCAGCCAAGCTCGGGGGGGACTGCTGAACACTGAAGCTTTCTTT. Protein sequence: CASSQARGGLLNTEAFF.

This sequence joins TRBV4-3 and TRBJ2-2, with TRBD1 as a possible D gene (6 bases). V was clipped by 7 bases and J by 2 bases, with 14 bases between them. This CDR3 contains 15 residues. The germline gives CDR1 LGHNA, CDR2 YSLEER. CDR3 in DNA: TGCGCCAGCACTCCGACAGGACGAAACACCGGGGAGCTGTTTTTT. Protein product: CASTPTGRNTGELFF.

The rearrangement links TRBV25-1 to TRBJ1-1; D is ambiguous. The length of the CDR3 is 13 residues. Germline V CDR1 and CDR2: MGHDK, SYGVNS. Trimming pared 4 bases from V and 5 bases from J, leaving 11 bases between. In DNA form, the CDR3 reads TGTGCCAGCAGTGGGTCCCCGCGAACTGAAGCTTTCTTT. Translation: CASSGSPRTEAFF. Using reference TRBV25-1 and TRBJ1-1 for the parts outside the CDR3, the full variable domain is EADIYQTPRYLVIGTGKKITLECSQTMGHDKMYWYQQDPGMELHLIHYSYGVNSTEKGDLSSESTVSRIRTEHFPLTLESARPSHTSQYLCASSGSPRTEAFFGQGTRLTVV.

As for this clone: Just one base apart from a much larger clone, this may be a read error. The rearrangement uses TRBV7-9 and TRBJ2-3, with 7 positions matching TRBD1. With 3 bases clipped from V and 0 bases from J, the junction kept 0 bases outside the gene matches. Per the germline V gene, CDR1 is SEHNR and CDR2 is FQNEAQ (reference sequence). The CDR3 has 14 amino acids. The CDR3 is CASSLTGSTDTQYF. The CDR3 region has the DNA TGTGCCAGCAGCTTGACAGGGAGCACAGATACGCAGTATTTT.

The genes are TRBV5-1 and TRBJ1-1; the D gene is possibly TRBD1 (6 bases). The V gene's germline CDR1 is SGHRS and CDR2 YFSETQ. V lost 2 bases to trimming and J lost 2 bases, with 10 bases between them. CDR3 length equals 14 residues. The CDR3 spells CASSLPTGNTEAFF. As DNA, the CDR3 is TGCGCCAGCAGCTTACCGACAGGTAACACTGAAGCTTTCTTT.

The chain has TRBV10-3 and TRBJ2-1, with 9 bases matching TRBD2. The CDR3 contains 22 residues. The V segment lost 3 bases and the J segment 0 bases; nucleotides outside the gene matches: 21. The germline V gene encodes CDR1 ENHRY and CDR2 SYGVKD. The CDR3 region has the DNA TGTGCCATCAGTGACCCAGCGGGGGGCCGTCGACCAACTCAGAGCTCCTACAATGAGCAGTTCTTC. Protein sequence: CAISDPAGGRRPTQSSYNEQFF.